What follows are 20 T cell receptor beta chains derived from one specimen sequenced in a study of PD-1 blockade in classical Hodgkin lymphoma (dated by TCRdb to about 2020). Libraries were prepared through the immunoSEQ multiplex PCR assay. The immuneACCESS repertoire file appears here via TCRdb, limited to in-frame rearrangements. These files lack a portion of the clones; in checked studies, under half of the deficit traces to unresolved V genes, and the cause of the others is not known. Across this sample there are 99,000 or so clones, with approximately 90% seen only once. Around a fifth of the sample belongs to the ten largest clones. The time point label of this sample denotes: cycle 4 day 1 (C4D1), after five to seven weeks of nivolumab. Every trial patient had relapsed following autologous stem cell transplantation, and prior brentuximab vedotin exposure was what differed among cohorts A, B and C.

Here the sequenced sample was peripheral blood mononuclear cells (PBMCs), taken before the fourth cycle of nivolumab. The receptors derive from a human donor with classical Hodgkin lymphoma.

V gene TRBV6-5 combines with J gene TRBJ1-2; D unclear. From germline, CDR1 is MNHEY and CDR2 SVGAGI. There are 13 residues in the CDR3. Trimming took 4 bases from V and 8 from J, leaving 14 bases between them. The DNA for the CDR3 is TGTGCCAGCAGTTTAGGAGCTCAGAGGGGCTACACCTTC. Translation gives CASSLGAQRGYTF.

The V call is TRBV6-1, the J call TRBJ1-4; 9 positions match TRBD1. J lost 0 bases, V lost 3 bases, and 2 bases had no gene match. This CDR3 has 16 amino acids. Germline-derived CDR1 and CDR2 are MNHNS and SASEGT. This CDR3 reads CASSDTGGATNEKLFF. The CDR3 bases are TGTGCCAGCAGTGATACAGGGGGCGCAACTAATGAAAAACTGTTTTTT.

The chain employs TRBV15 and TRBJ2-2; a weak D match, TRBD2 (5 bases). With 3 bases removed from V and 1 base from J, the gap between germline ends came to 12 bases. CDR1 is LNHNV and CDR2 is YYDKDF in the germline V gene (reference sequence). This CDR3 has 16 residues. The CDR3 spells CATSSRASWNTGELFF. In DNA, the CDR3 is TGTGCCACCAGCAGTAGGGCTAGCTGGAACACCGGGGAGCTGTTTTTT.

This clone appeared once. The CDR3 spells CASSQERSRLAPDNEQFF. In DNA, the CDR3 is TGCGCCAGCAGCCAAGAAAGATCGAGACTAGCGCCCGACAATGAGCAGTTCTTC. The chain uses TRBV4-1 and TRBJ2-1, with 8 bases lining up with TRBD2. The CDR3 runs to 18 residues. Looked up from germline, CDR1 is MGHRA and CDR2 is YSYEKL. The V gene end was trimmed by 0 bases and the J gene end by 5 bases; junction bases not matched to a gene: 12.

The table lists this clone with a count of one. The V and J genes are TRBV6-1 and TRBJ2-3, with a tentative D call TRBD1 (6 bases). The CDR3 sequence is 15 residues long. V dropped 4 bases and J dropped 1 base, with 12 bases sitting between them. CDR1 and CDR2 (germline): MNHNS, SASEGT. Here the CDR3 reads CASSVRRGGTDTQYF. CDR3 coding DNA: TGTGCCAGCAGTGTGCGCAGGGGTGGCACAGATACGCAGTATTTT.

The rearrangement uses TRBV7-6 and TRBJ1-1; D not resolved. CDR3 length equals 13 residues. Germline assignment: CDR1 SGHVS and CDR2 FNYEAQ. Trimming left V 1 base short and J 3 bases short, with 6 bases between. In DNA form, the CDR3 reads TGTGCCAGCAGCTTAGTTCGGTACACTGAAGCTTTCTTT. It encodes CASSLVRYTEAFF.

CDR3 region: CASSPELRGTYNEQFF. CDR3 DNA sequence: TGTGCCAGCAGCCCAGAACTGCGGGGCACCTACAATGAGCAGTTCTTC. This rearrangement joins TRBV7-6 to TRBJ2-1; D possibly corresponds to TRBD2 (6 bases). The CDR3 length is 16 residues. Germline V CDR1 and CDR2: SGHVS, FNYEAQ. Trimming took off 5 bases at V and 2 bases at J, with 16 bases between the two ends.

This clone occurred once. The chain has TRBV7-6 and TRBJ1-1, with 7 bases identical to TRBD1. CDR1 and CDR2 from the germline V gene are SGHVS and FNYEAQ. This CDR3 is 17 amino acids long. With 1 base clipped from V and 1 base from J, the junction kept 9 bases outside the gene matches. The CDR3 DNA sequence: TGTGCCAGCAGCTTAGGCCCGACAGGGAGGGCGAACACTGAAGCTTTCTTT. Protein: CASSLGPTGRANTEAFF.

V and J are TRBV18 and TRBJ1-1; no clear D gene. V lost 1 base to trimming and J lost 4 bases, with 16 bases between them. The CDR3 consists of 16 residues. CDR1 is KGHSH, CDR2 LQKENI, per germline. CDR3 bases: TGTGCCAGCTCACCACGGCGACCGGCCCGGGGCACTGAAGCTTTCTTT. This gives the protein CASSPRRPARGTEAFF.

The V and J genes are TRBV18 and TRBJ1-1; maybe TRBD1 (5 bases). The CDR3 extends over 16 amino acids. Germline loops: CDR1 KGHSH, CDR2 LQKENI. V lost 3 bases and J 1 base, leaving 15 bases between the germline ends. The CDR3, as DNA: TGTGCCAGCTCACCCAACTCGAGACAGTCGAACACTGAAGCTTTCTTT. It translates to CASSPNSRQSNTEAFF.

The V and J genes are TRBV7-2 and TRBJ2-7, with 12 bases matching TRBD1. V trimming: 5 bases; J trimming: 6 bases; junction bases outside the gene matches: 11. Germline V gene data show CDR1 as SGHTA and CDR2 as FQGNSA. This CDR3 has 16 amino acids. The CDR3 region is CASSPSWGTGGVEQYF. For the CDR3, the DNA is TGTGCCAGCAGCCCCTCGTGGGGGACAGGGGGCGTCGAGCAGTACTTC.

The chain couples TRBV27 to TRBJ2-7; D call uncertain. CDR1 MNHEY and CDR2 SMNVEV come from the germline V gene (reference sequence). Trimming took off 7 bases at V and 0 bases at J, with 13 bases between the two ends. The CDR3 totals 14 residues. The CDR3: CASTATGYSYEQYF. In DNA, the CDR3 is TGTGCCAGCACCGCGACTGGGTACTCCTACGAGCAGTACTTC.

The chain recombines TRBV5-1 with TRBJ2-1; D is perhaps TRBD2 (5 bases). V dropped 1 base and J dropped 5 bases, with 13 bases sitting between them. CDR1 SGHRS and CDR2 YFSETQ come from the germline V gene. The CDR3 totals 15 residues. Here the CDR3 DNA reads TGCGCCAGCAGCTTGCCCATTGTCGGGGACAATGAGCAGTTCTTC. Translated, it gives CASSLPIVGDNEQFF.

The chain is built from TRBV7-2 and TRBJ1-5; maybe TRBD1 (6 bases). CDR1 and CDR2 (germline): SGHTA, FQGNSA. Trimming removed 1 base at V and 5 bases at J, with 12 bases between. CDR3 length equals 15 residues. CDR3 in amino acids: CASSLDSRGYQPQHF. The CDR3, as DNA: TGTGCCAGCAGCTTAGATAGCAGGGGCTATCAGCCCCAGCATTTT.

The rearrangement uses TRBV18 and TRBJ2-5; D gene uncertain. CDR1 and CDR2 from the germline V gene are KGHSH and LQKENI. This CDR3 contains 15 residues. V dropped 6 bases and J dropped 2 bases, with 16 bases sitting between them. DNA for the CDR3: TGTGCCAGCTCGCAGACTGGGAACCTACAAGAGACCCAGTACTTC. Protein product: CASSQTGNLQETQYF.

This sequence joins TRBV27 and TRBJ2-7; D not certain. Germline CDR1 MNHEY, CDR2 SMNVEV (reference sequence). V was trimmed by 5 bases and J by 0 bases, leaving 17 bases between them. The CDR3 extends over 16 amino acids. CDR3 DNA sequence: TGTGCCAGCAGTCCAAACCTTATAAGCCCCTCCTACGAGCAGTACTTC. It specifies CASSPNLISPSYEQYF.

The chain recombines TRBV10-3 with TRBJ2-3; 12 bases are shared with TRBD2. The V gene end was trimmed by 10 bases and the J gene end by 2 bases; junction bases not matched to a gene: 10. The CDR3 has 16 amino acids. Per germline, CDR1 ENHRY and CDR2 SYGVKD. The CDR3 region has the DNA TGTGCCACCGGCCCCGGACTAGCGGGAACCACAGATACGCAGTATTTT. Translation: CATGPGLAGTTDTQYF.

The CDR3 bases are TGTGCCAGCAGCTTAGAGGGGACAGGGTGGGTCTCCTACGAGCAGTACTTC. This encodes CASSLEGTGWVSYEQYF. This rearrangement joins TRBV7-6 to TRBJ2-7; TRBD1 agrees at 9 bases. V lost 1 base and J lost 0; bases outside the gene matches: 7. The CDR3 is made up of 17 amino acids. Germline-derived CDR1 and CDR2 are SGHVS and FNYEAQ.

The chain employs TRBV4-1 and TRBJ2-5; 7 bases fit TRBD2. This CDR3 has 16 residues. V lost 0 bases and J lost 5; bases outside the gene matches: 9. CDR1 and CDR2 (germline): MGHRA, YSYEKL. In DNA form, the CDR3 reads TGCGCCAGCAGCCAAGATCGGTGGGAGGGCCCTGAGACCCAGTACTTC. Amino acids: CASSQDRWEGPETQYF.

This chain links TRBV19 with TRBJ2-1; 8 nucleotides line up with TRBD2. The CDR3 sequence is 18 residues long. Germline CDR1 is LNHDA and CDR2 is SQIVND (reference sequence). The junction had 15 bases not matched to a gene; V was cut back by 3 bases and J by 5 bases. CDR3 region: CASSMGAPGGAFDNEQFF. CDR3 DNA sequence: TGTGCCAGTAGTATGGGAGCCCCGGGGGGGGCGTTCGACAATGAGCAGTTCTTC.